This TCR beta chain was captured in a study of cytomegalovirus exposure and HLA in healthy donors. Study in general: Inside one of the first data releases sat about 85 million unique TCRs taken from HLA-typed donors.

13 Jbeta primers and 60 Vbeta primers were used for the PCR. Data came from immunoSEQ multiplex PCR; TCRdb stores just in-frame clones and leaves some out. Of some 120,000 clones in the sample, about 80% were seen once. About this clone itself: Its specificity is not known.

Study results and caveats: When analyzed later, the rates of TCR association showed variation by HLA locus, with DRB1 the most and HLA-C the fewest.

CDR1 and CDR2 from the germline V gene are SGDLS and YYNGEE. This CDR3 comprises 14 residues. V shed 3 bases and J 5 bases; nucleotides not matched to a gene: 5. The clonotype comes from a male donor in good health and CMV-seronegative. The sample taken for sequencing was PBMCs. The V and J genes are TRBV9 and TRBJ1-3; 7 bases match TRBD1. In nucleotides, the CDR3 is TGTGCCAGCAGCGGACAGGGTTCGAGAAACACCATATATTTT. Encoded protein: CASSGQGSRNTIYF.